This T cell receptor beta chain was sequenced in a study of shared clonotypes between healthy human individuals. The repertoire was sequenced with immunoSEQ multiplex PCR; TCRdb's copy has only in-frame clones and lacks some. Here the sample spans more than 2,000,000 clones, around 90% being singletons. Study outcomes and limitations: Deeper or shallower sequencing was expected to change how clonotypes are shared among donors.

In the case of this clone: Its antigen is not known.

The source material was naive CD4+ T cells sorted from blood. The sample's subset: CD45RA+ positively selected. The TCR comes from a man between 18 and 29 years old in good health.

The CDR3 region has the DNA TGTGCCAGCAGTAAGGACCCGGGGGGCCATGAGCAGTACTTC. Residues: CASSKDPGGHEQYF. V is TRBV7-2 and J is TRBJ2-7; D is possibly TRBD2 (7 bases). V was shortened by 6 bases and J by 7 bases, with 19 bases between the two germline ends. Germline CDR1 is SGHTA and CDR2 is FQGNSA. CDR3 length equals 14 residues.